This T cell receptor beta chain was sequenced in a study of T cells in Graves' hyperthyroidism and ophthalmopathy. Study-level results: In blood, most of the thyroid clonotypes expanded above 0.001 were also present.

Newly diagnosed hyperthyroidism patients aged 18 to 65 years had disease lasting under 2 months. PBMCs were collected from a roughly 10 ml volume of fresh peripheral blood. Trimming removed 0 bases from V and 2 bases from J, with 10 bases in between. Germline loops: CDR1 MNHEY, CDR2 SVGAGI. The CDR3 sequence is 15 residues long. RNA transcripts served as the template for amplifying TCR beta CDR3 regions. With the HTBI primer set, the TCR CDR3 went through a first round of RT-PCR. One entry per CDR3 protein results from TCRdb running MiXCR on the multiplex PCR reads. The data show hundreds of thousands of distinct CDR3 sequences, 11% to 15% seen once. Concerning this clonotype: Its antigen is as yet unknown.

The origin of this receptor is a woman aged 18 to 35 with Graves' hyperthyroidism. This chain links TRBV6-5 with TRBJ1-2; D is unclear. The specimen sequenced was blood. The CDR3 sequence: CASSYSFSQNYGYTF. The CDR3 region has the DNA TGTGCCAGCAGTTACTCGTTTAGCCAAAACTATGGCTACACCTTC.